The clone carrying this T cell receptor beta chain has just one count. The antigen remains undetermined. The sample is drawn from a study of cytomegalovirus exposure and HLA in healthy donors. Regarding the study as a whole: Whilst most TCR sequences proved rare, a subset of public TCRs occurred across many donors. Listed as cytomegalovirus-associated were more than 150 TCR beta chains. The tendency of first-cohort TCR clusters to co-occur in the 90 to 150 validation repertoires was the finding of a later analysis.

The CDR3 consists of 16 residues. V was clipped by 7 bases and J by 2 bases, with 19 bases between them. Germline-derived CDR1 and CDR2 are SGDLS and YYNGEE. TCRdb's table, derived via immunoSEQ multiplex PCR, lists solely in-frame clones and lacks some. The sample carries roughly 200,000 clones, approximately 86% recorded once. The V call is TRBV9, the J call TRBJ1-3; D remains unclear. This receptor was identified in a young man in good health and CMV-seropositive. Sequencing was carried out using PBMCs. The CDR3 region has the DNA TGTGCCAGCGGGGATGGTACGGCAAATCCTGGAAACACCATATATTTT. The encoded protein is CASGDGTANPGNTIYF.